Here is one TCR beta chain with its context. Its specificity is not known. The sample comes from a study of shared clonotypes between healthy human individuals. General observations from the study: Sampling was confined to blood; repertoires within tissues likely differ. Among the subsets, naive ones generally showed larger estimated richness than memory ones.

Profiled with immunoSEQ multiplex PCR; TCRdb holds only in-frame clones, not every one. The repertoire consists of about 340,000 clones, with about 73% occurring once and the leading ten covering 10%. V lost 4 bases, J lost 1 base, and 10 bases lay in between. The CDR3 runs 15 residues. Germline lookup yields CDR1 SGHTA and CDR2 FQGNSA. The material sequenced was memory CD4+ T cells sorted from blood. Subset indicated: CD45RA-negative fraction. This TCR derives from a man aged 25-40 years in good health. The V gene is TRBV7-2, the J gene TRBJ1-4, with D tentatively TRBD1 (6 bases). The CDR3 sequence is CASSSGQQTNEKLFF. As DNA, the CDR3 is TGTGCCAGCAGCTCCGGACAGCAAACTAATGAAAAACTGTTTTTT.